The T cell receptor beta chain described here comes from a study of T-cell memory formation after mild COVID-19. V lost 7 bases, J lost 6 bases, and 15 bases lay in between. CDR3 length equals 14 residues. TCRdb re-called the 5' RACE reads through MiXCR, storing one row per CDR3 protein. The sample contains 300,000 to 400,000 distinct CDR3 sequences, approximately 13% of which appear only once. The table lists this clonotype with many counts. V gene TRBV12-3 or TRBV12-4 combines with J gene TRBJ2-2, with D perhaps TRBD1 (6 bases). The specimen was PBMCs or a T cell subset sorted from them (not recorded which). The sequence came from a man younger than 35 who had mild COVID-19 (a few samples of this study predate the infection). Cell type and time point are not known. This CDR3 is CASKPGQNSGELFF. In DNA, the CDR3 is TGTGCCAGCAAACCGGGACAAAACTCCGGGGAGCTGTTTTTT.